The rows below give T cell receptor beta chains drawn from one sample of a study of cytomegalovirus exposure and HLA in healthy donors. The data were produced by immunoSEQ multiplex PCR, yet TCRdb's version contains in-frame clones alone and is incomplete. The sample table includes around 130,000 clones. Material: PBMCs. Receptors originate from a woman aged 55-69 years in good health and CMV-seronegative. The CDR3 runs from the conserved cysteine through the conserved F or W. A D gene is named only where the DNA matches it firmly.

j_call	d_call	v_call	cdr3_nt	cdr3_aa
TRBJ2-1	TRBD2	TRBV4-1	TGCGCCAGCAGCCAAGACTTAGCGGGAGGAGAATATGAGCAGTTCTTC	CASSQDLAGGEYEQFF
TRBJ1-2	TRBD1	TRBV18	TGTGCCAGCTCAGGACAGGGGCTCGGCGGCTACACCTTC	CASSGQGLGGYTF
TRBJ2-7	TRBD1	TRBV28	TGTGCCAGCAGAGGGACAGGGGGCTCCTACGAGCAGTACTTC	CASRGTGGSYEQYF
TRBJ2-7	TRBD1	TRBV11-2	TGTGCCAGCAGCGTAGGACAGGGGGCTTACGAGCAGTACTTC	CASSVGQGAYEQYF
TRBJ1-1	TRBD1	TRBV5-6	TGTGCCAGCAGTTCCGGGACAGGGGGGGGGACTGAAGCTTTCTTT	CASSSGTGGGTEAFF
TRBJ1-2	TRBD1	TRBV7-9	TGTGCCAGCAGCTTAGTGACAGGGCCAAACTATGGCTACACCTTC	CASSLVTGPNYGYTF
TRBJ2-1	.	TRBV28	TGTGCCAGCAGAACCGTCACGGGTGAGCAGTTCTTC	CASRTVTGEQFF
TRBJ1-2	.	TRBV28	TGTGCCAGCACCTCCGGACCGGGGTATGGCTACACCTTC	CASTSGPGYGYTF
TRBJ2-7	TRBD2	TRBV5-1	TGCGCCAGCAGCTTGCCGAGCGGGGACGAGCAGTACTTC	CASSLPSGDEQYF
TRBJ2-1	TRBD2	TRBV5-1	TGCGCCAGCAGCTTGGATAGCGGGTATGAGCAGTTCTTC	CASSLDSGYEQFF
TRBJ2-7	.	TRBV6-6	TGTGCCAGCAGTTCTGGTCTAAGCCGTCCCTACGAGCAGTACTTC	CASSSGLSRPYEQYF
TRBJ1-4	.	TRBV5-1	TGCGCCAGCAGCGCCGGGAGTGGGGCAACTAATGAAAAACTGTTTTTT	CASSAGSGATNEKLFF
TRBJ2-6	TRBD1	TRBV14	TGTGCCAGCAGCGCACCGGGACAGACCTCTGGGGCCAACGTCCTGACTTTC	CASSAPGQTSGANVLTF
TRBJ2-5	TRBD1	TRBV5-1	TGCGCCAGCAGCAGGACAGGGGGCCAAGAGACCCAGTACTTC	CASSRTGGQETQYF
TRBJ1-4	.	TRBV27	TGTGCCAGCAGTCGCCGTGCGGCAACTAATGAAAAACTGTTTTTT	CASSRRAATNEKLFF
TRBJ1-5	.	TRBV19	TGTGCCAGTAGCGAACCGACAGAACTCAATCAGCCCCAGCATTTT	CASSEPTELNQPQHF
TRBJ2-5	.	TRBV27	TGTGCCAGCAGTTCCGGACTGGTAGAGACCCAGTACTTC	CASSSGLVETQYF
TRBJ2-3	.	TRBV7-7	TGTGCTAGCAGCCCGGGAGCCAGTTTTTTCACAGATACGCAGTATTTT	CASSPGASFFTDTQYF